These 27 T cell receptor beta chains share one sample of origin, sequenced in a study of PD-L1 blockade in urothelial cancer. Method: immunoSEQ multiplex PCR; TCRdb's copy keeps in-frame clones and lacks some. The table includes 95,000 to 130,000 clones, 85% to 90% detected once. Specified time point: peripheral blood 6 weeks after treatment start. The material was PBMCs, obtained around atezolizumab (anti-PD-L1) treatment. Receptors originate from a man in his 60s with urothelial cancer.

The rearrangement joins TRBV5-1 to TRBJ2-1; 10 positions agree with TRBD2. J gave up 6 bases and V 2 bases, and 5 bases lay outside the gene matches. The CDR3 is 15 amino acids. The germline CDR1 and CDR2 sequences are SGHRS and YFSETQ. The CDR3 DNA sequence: TGCGCCAGCAGCTTAGGACTAGCGGACTTCAATGAGCAGTTCTTC. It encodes CASSLGLADFNEQFF.

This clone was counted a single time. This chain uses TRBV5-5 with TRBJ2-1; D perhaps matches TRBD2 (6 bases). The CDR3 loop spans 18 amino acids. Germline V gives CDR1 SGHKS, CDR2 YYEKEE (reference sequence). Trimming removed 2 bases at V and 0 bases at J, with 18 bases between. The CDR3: CASSLGFRDLGSYNEQFF. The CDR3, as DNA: TGTGCCAGCAGCTTAGGTTTCCGGGACTTGGGCTCCTACAATGAGCAGTTCTTC.

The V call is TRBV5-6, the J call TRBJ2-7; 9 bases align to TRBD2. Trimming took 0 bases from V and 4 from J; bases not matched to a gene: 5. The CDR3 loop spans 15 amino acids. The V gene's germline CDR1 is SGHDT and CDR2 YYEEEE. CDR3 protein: CASSLVSGGLYEQYF. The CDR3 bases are TGTGCCAGCAGCTTGGTCAGCGGGGGGCTTTACGAGCAGTACTTC.

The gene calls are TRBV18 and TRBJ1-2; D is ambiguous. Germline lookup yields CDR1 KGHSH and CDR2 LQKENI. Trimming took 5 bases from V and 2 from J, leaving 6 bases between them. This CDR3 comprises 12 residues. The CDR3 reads CASSGRNYGYTF. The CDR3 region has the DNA TGTGCCAGCTCAGGCAGAAACTATGGCTACACCTTC.

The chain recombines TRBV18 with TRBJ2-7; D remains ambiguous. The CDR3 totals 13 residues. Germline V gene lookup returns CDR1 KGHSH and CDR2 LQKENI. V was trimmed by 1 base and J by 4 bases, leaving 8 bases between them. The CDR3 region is CASSPRLEYEQYF. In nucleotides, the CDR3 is TGTGCCAGCTCACCACGGTTAGAATACGAGCAGTACTTC.

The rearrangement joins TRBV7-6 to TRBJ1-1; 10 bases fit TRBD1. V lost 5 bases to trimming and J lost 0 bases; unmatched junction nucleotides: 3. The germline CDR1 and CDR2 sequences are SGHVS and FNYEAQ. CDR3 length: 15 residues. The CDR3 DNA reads TGTGCCAGCAGCCAGGGACAGGGGATGAACACTGAAGCTTTCTTT. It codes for CASSQGQGMNTEAFF.

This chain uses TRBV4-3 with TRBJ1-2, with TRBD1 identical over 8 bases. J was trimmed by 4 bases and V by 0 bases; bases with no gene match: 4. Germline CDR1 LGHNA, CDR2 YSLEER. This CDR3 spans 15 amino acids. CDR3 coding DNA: TGCGCCAGCAGCCAAGATCCAGGGGGCGGCTATGGCTACACCTTC. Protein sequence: CASSQDPGGGYGYTF.

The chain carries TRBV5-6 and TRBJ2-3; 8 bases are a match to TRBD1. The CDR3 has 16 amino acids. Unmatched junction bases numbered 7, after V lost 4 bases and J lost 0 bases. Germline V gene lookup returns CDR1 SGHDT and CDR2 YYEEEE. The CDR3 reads CASSPTDRASTDTQYF. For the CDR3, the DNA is TGTGCCAGCAGCCCGACGGACAGGGCTAGCACAGATACGCAGTATTTT.

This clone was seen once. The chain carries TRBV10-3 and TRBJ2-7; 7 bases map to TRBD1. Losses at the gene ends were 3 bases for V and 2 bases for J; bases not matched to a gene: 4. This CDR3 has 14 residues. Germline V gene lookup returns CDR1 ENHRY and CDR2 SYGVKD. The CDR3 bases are TGTGCCATCAGTGACAGGGGGAAACCCTACGAGCAGTACTTC. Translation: CAISDRGKPYEQYF.

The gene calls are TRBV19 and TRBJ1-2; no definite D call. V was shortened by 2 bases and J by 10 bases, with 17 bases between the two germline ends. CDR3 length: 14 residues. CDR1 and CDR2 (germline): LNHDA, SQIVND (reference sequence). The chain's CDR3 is CASSISSIGRLYTF. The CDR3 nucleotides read TGTGCCAGTAGTATATCTAGCATAGGGCGGCTCTACACCTTC.

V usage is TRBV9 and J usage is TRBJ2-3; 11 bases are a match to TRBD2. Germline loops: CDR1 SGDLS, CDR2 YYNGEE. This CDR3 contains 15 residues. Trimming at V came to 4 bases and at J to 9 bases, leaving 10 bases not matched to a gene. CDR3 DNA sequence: TGTGCCAGCAGCCCCCCCGAGCTAGCGGGAGGCACGCAGTATTTT. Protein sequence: CASSPPELAGGTQYF.

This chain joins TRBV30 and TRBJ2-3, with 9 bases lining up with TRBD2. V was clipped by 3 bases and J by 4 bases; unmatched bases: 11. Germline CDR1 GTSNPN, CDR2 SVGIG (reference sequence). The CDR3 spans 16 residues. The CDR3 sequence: CAWRPASGDIPDTQYF. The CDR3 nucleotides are TGTGCCTGGAGACCGGCTAGCGGGGACATCCCAGATACGCAGTATTTT.

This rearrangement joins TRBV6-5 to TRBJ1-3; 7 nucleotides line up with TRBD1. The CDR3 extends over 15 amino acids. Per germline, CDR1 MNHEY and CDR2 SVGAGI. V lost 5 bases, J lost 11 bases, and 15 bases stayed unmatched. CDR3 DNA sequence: TGTGCCAGCAGTCCCGCAGGGGGAAGGGAAAGAGCCATATATTTT. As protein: CASSPAGGRERAIYF.

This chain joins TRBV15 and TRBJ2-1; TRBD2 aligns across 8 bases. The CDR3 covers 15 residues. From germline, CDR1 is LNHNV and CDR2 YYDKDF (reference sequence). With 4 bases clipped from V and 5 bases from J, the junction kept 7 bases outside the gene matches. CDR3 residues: CATSTAAGAHNEQFF. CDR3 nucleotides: TGTGCCACCAGCACGGCAGCGGGAGCCCACAATGAGCAGTTCTTC.

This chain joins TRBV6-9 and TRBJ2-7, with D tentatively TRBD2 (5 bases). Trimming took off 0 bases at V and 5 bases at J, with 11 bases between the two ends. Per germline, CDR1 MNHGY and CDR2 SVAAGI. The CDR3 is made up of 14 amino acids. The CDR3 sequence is CASSYSPTRDEQYF. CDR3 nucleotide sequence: TGTGCCAGCAGTTATTCCCCTACGAGGGACGAGCAGTACTTC.

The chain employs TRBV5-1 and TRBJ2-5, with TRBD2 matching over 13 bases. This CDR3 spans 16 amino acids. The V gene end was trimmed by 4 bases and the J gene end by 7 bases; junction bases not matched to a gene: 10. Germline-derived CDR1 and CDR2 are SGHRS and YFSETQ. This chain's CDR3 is CASSAGLAGVVGTQYF. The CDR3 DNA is TGCGCCAGCAGCGCCGGACTAGCGGGGGTGGTAGGGACCCAGTACTTC.

CDR3 sequence reads: CASSSRDTGELFF. The CDR3 coding sequence is TGTGCCAGCAGCTCCCGGGACACCGGGGAGCTGTTTTTT. The rearrangement links TRBV7-3 to TRBJ2-2, with D hard to call. Germline V gene data show CDR1 as SGHTA and CDR2 as FQGTGA. Trimming cost V 4 bases and J 3 bases, with 6 bases left between them. The length of the CDR3 is 13 residues.

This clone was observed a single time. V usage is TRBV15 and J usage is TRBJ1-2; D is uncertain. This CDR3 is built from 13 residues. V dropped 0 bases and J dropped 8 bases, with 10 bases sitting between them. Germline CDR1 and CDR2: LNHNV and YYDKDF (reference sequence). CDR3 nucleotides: TGTGCCACCAGCAGAGATCGAGCCGGGGGCTACACCTTC. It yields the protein CATSRDRAGGYTF.

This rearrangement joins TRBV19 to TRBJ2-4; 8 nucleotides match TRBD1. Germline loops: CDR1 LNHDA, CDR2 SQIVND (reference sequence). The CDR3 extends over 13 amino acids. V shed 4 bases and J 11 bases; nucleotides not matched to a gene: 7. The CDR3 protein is CASSNSDRAVQYF. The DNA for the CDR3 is TGTGCCAGTAGTAATTCGGACAGGGCCGTTCAGTACTTC.

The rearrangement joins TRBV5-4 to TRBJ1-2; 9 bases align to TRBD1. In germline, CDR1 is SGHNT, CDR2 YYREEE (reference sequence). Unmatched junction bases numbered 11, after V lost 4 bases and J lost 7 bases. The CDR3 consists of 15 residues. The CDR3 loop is CASSPGTGLRGGYTF. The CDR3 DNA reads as TGTGCCAGCAGCCCGGGGACAGGGCTTAGGGGTGGCTACACCTTC.

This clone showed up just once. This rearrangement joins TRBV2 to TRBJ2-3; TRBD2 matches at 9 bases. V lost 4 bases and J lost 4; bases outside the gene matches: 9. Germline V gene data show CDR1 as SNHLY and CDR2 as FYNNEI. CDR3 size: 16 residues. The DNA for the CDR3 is TGTGCCAGCAGTGGGGGAATAGCGGGGGTCCCAGATACGCAGTATTTT. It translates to CASSGGIAGVPDTQYF.

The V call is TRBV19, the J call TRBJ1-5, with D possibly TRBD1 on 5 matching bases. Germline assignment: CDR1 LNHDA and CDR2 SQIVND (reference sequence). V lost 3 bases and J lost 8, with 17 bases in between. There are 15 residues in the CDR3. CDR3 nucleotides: TGTGCCAGTAGTATCAAAGGGAGGGGCCTGAAGCCCCAGCATTTT. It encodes CASSIKGRGLKPQHF.

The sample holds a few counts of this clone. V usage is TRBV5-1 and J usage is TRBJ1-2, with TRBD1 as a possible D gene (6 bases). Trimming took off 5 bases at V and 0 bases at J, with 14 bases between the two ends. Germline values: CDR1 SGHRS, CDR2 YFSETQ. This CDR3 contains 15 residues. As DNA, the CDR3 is TGCGCCAGCAGGACAGGTCCCCCCTCTAACTATGGCTACACCTTC. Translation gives CASRTGPPSNYGYTF.

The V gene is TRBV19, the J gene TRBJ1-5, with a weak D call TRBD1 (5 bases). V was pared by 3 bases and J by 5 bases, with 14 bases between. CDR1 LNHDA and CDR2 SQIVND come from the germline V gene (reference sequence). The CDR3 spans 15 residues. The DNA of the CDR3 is TGTGCCAGTAGTATGGAGGGACCCCCCCATCAGCCCCAGCATTTT. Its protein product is CASSMEGPPHQPQHF.

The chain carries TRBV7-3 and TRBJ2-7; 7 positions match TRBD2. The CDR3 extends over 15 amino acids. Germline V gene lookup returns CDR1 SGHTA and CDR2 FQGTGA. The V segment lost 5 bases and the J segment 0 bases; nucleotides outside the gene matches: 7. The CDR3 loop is CASSIQRGSSYEQYF. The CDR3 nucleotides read TGTGCCAGCAGCATCCAGCGGGGTAGCTCCTACGAGCAGTACTTC.

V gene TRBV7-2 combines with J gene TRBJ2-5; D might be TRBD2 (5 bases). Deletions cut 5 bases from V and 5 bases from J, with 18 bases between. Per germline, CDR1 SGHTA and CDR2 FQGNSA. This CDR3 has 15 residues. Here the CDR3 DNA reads TGTGCCAGCAGCGACCTCAGGAGGCGCGGGGAGACCCAGTACTTC. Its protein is CASSDLRRRGETQYF.

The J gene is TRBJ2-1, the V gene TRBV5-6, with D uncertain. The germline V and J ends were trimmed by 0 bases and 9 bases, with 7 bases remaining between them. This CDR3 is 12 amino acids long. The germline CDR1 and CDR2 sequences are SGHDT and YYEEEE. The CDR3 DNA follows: TGTGCCAGCAGCTTGGCGACGGGTGAGCAGTTCTTC. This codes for CASSLATGEQFF.